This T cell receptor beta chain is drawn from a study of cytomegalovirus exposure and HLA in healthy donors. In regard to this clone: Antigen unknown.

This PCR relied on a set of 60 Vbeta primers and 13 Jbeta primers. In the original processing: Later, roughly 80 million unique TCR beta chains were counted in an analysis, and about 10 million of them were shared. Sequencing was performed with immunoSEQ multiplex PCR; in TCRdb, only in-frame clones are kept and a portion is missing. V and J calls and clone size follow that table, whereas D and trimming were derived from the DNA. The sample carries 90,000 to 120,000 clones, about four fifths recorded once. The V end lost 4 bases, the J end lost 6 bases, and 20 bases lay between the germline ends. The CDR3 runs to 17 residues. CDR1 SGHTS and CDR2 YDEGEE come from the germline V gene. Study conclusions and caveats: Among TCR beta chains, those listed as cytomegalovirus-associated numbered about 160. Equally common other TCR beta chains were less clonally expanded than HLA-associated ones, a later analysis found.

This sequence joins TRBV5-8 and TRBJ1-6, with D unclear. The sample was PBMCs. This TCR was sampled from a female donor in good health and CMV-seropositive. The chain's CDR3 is CASSPETGTVFNSPLHF. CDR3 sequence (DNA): TGTGCCAGCAGCCCCGAGACCGGCACAGTCTTTAATTCACCCCTCCACTTT.